The T cell receptor (beta chain) described here comes from a study of control samples from healthy donors and cancer patients. This clone appeared once. TCRdb keeps only in-frame clones here, not all; method: immunoSEQ multiplex PCR. This table has fewer than 45,000 clones, approximately 90% appearing once. The sequenced sample was PBMCs. The source is a woman aged 40-49 years with head and neck cancer.

CDR3 residues: CASRRQVSNTGELFF. The CDR3 nucleotides are TGTGCCAGCAGGAGACAGGTTTCGAACACCGGGGAGCTGTTTTTT. V usage is TRBV2 and J usage is TRBJ2-2; maybe TRBD1 (6 bases). CDR3 length: 15 residues. Germline V gene sequence: CDR1 SNHLY, CDR2 FYNNEI. The V end was cut by 6 bases, the J end by 0 bases, with 11 bases between.